This T cell receptor beta chain was retrieved from a study of cytomegalovirus exposure and HLA in healthy donors. Study-level findings and limits: For cytomegalovirus status, the classifier reportedly gave diagnoses with high specificity and sensitivity. Cytomegalovirus-associated TCR beta chains were listed, numbering some 150. Subsequent analysis revealed that first-cohort TCR clusters tended to co-occur in the 90 to 150 validation repertoires.

To note about this clone: Antigen specificity is unknown.

Method: immunoSEQ multiplex PCR; TCRdb's copy keeps in-frame clones and lacks some. The sample holds roughly 70,000 clones, 96% seen once. CDR1 and CDR2 from the germline V gene are SGHDT and YYEEEE. V trimming: 2 bases; J trimming: 5 bases; junction bases outside the gene matches: 8. CDR3 length: 16 amino acids. The sequence was collected from a woman younger than 30 in good health and CMV-seropositive. The chain employs TRBV5-6 and TRBJ2-5, with TRBD2 matching over 11 bases. Sequenced sample: PBMCs. Here the CDR3 reads CASSFRTSGPRETQYF. CDR3 coding DNA: TGTGCCAGCAGCTTTCGGACTAGCGGGCCTAGGGAGACCCAGTACTTC.